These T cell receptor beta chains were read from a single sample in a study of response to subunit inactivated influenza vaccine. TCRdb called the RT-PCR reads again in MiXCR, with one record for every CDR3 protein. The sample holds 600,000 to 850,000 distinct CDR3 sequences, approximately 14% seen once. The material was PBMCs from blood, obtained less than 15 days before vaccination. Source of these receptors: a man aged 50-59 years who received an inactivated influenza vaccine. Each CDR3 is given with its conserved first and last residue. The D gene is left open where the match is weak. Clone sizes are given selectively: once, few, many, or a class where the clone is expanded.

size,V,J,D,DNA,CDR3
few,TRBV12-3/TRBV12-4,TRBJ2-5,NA,TGTGCCAGCGGCACCGGGGAAGGTCCAGAGACCCAGTACTTC,CASGTGEGPETQYF
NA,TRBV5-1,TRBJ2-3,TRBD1,TGCGCCAGCAGCCGAACCGGGACAGGTCTCGCAGATACGCAGTATTTT,CASSRTGTGLADTQYF
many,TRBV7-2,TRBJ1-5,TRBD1,TGTGCCAGCAGCCCGGGACAGCCAGGGCAGCCCCAGCATTTT,CASSPGQPGQPQHF
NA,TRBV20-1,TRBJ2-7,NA,TGCAGTGCTAGAGGTTACAGGGCATCCGACGAGCAGTACTTC,CSARGYRASDEQYF
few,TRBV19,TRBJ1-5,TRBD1,TGTGCCAGTAGTACCAGGGGGCTGAGCAATCAGCCCCAGCATTTT,CASSTRGLSNQPQHF
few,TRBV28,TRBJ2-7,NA,TGTGCCAGCAGTGCCCTTGGGGGGGGCTCTGCCTACGAGCAGTACTTC,CASSALGGGSAYEQYF
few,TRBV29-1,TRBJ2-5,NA,TGCAGCGCCCAAACGCGGTCGGGCCAAGAGACCCAGTACTTC,CSAQTRSGQETQYF
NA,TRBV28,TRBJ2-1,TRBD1,TGTGCCAGCAGCTCACAGGGGAGTACCTACAATGAGCAGTTCTTC,CASSSQGSTYNEQFF
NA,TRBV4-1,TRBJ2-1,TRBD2,TGCGCCAGCAGTAACGTAGCGGGGCGTTACAATGAGCAGTTCTTC,CASSNVAGRYNEQFF
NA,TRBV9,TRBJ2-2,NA,TGTGCCAGCAGCGTAGGGACAGGCGGGGTCGGGGAGCTGTTTTTT,CASSVGTGGVGELFF
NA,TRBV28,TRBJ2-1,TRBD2,TGTGCCAGCAGTTCCGGGACTAGCGGCCTTTACTCCTACAATGAGCAGTTCTTC,CASSSGTSGLYSYNEQFF
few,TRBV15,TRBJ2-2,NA,TGTGCCACCAGCAGAGTGGGGTCATACACCGGGGAGCTGTTTTTT,CATSRVGSYTGELFF
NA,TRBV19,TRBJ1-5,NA,TGTGCCAGTAGTATTTTTACGGGAAATCAGCCCCAGCATTTT,CASSIFTGNQPQHF
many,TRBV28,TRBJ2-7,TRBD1,TGTGCCAGCAGTTCCTCCGGGACAGGAGGGGGGCAGTACTTC,CASSSSGTGGGQYF
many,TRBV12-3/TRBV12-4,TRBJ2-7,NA,TGTGCCAGCAGTTTGGGTCCCCCTGAGCAGTACTTC,CASSLGPPEQYF
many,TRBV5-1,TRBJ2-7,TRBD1,TGCGCCAGCAGCTTGGTGGGACAGGGGGACAACGAGCAGTACTTC,CASSLVGQGDNEQYF
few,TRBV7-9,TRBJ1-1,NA,TGTGCCAGCCATCCGCCCACCCCGAACGTTGAAGCTTTCTTT,CASHPPTPNVEAFF
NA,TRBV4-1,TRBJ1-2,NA,TGCGCCAGCAGCCAAGATCTAGGGGGGGAAGGCTATGGCTACACCTTC,CASSQDLGGEGYGYTF
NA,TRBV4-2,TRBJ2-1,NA,TGTGCCAGCAGCCAAGGGACGAGCACCAGTTACAATGAGCAGTTCTTC,CASSQGTSTSYNEQFF
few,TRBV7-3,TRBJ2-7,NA,TGTGCCAGCAGCTTACTACTAGCAAAGTCCTACGAGCAGTACTTC,CASSLLLAKSYEQYF
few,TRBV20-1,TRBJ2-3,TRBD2,TGCAGTGCTAGGTTAGCGGGAGAGGGTACGCAGTATTTT,CSARLAGEGTQYF
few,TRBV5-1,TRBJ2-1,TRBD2,TGCGCCAGCAGCTTGGGTCTCGGGGGGGCCTACAATGAGCAGTTCTTC,CASSLGLGGAYNEQFF
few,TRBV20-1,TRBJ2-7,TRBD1,TGCAGTGCTAGAGACCGGACAGGGGGCACCTACGAGCAGTACTTC,CSARDRTGGTYEQYF
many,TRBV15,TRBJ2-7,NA,TGTGCCACCAGCAGAGCTGGCTACGAGCAGTACTTC,CATSRAGYEQYF
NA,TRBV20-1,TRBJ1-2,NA,TGCAGTGCTTGGACGGGCAGCTACACCTTC,CSAWTGSYTF
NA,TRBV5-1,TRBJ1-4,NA,TGCGCCAGCGCCTCCGGGGGCCATAATGAAAAACTGTTTTTT,CASASGGHNEKLFF
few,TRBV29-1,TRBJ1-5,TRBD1,TGCAGCGTGGGGACAGGGACCAATCAGCCCCAGCATTTT,CSVGTGTNQPQHF
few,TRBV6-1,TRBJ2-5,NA,TGTGCCAGCACCCCGTCCCGGACAGCCTTTCAAGAGACCCAGTACTTC,CASTPSRTAFQETQYF
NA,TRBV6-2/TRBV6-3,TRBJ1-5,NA,TGTGCCAGCAGTTACTCGAGTAGAAGGGTAAATCAGCCCCAGCATTTT,CASSYSSRRVNQPQHF
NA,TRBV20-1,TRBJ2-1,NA,TGCAGTGCTAGAGTTGGACAGAAATACAATGAGCAGTTCTTC,CSARVGQKYNEQFF
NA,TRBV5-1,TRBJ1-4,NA,TGCGCCAGCAGCTTGTCCGGACAGACGGGTGGTGAAAAACTGTTTTTT,CASSLSGQTGGEKLFF
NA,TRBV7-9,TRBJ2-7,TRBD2,TGTGCCAGCAGCCAAGGGACTAGCGGGAGTTTCTACGAGCAGTACTTC,CASSQGTSGSFYEQYF
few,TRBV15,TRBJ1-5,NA,TGTGCCACCAGCCGAGAGGGACAACAGCCCCAGCATTTT,CATSREGQQPQHF
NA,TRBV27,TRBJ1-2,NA,TGTGCCAGCAGTTTACGTTCAGGGTCGTATGGCTACACCTTC,CASSLRSGSYGYTF
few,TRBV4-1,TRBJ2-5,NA,TGCGCCAGCAGCCGCCGGACTATACAAGAGACCCAGTACTTC,CASSRRTIQETQYF
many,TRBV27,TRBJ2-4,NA,TGTGCCAGCAGTTTTACTACAGGGTATCTTCAGTACTTC,CASSFTTGYLQYF
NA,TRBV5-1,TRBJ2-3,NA,TGCGCCAGCAGCTTGGTGGGGTTCGCAGGCACAGATACGCAGTATTTT,CASSLVGFAGTDTQYF
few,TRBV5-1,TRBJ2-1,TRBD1,TGCGCCAGCAGCGTCACCGGGACAGGGTACAATGAGCAGTTCTTC,CASSVTGTGYNEQFF
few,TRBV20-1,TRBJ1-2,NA,TGCAGTGCTAGTACTCCGGGTGGCTACACCTTC,CSASTPGGYTF
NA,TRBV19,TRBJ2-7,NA,TGTGCCAGTAGTATACCCGCGGGACCGAAACTCTACGAGCAGTACTTC,CASSIPAGPKLYEQYF
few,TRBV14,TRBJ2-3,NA,TGTGCCAGCAGCCCTCGTCGTAGTGTCGCAGATACGCAGTATTTT,CASSPRRSVADTQYF
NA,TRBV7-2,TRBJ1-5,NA,TGTGCCAGCACCCTCGATGGTAGGGGGGGCAATCAGCCCCAGCATTTT,CASTLDGRGGNQPQHF
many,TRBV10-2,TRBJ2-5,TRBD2,TGCGCCAGCAGGCCCGGGACTACCAAAGAGACCCAGTACTTC,CASRPGTTKETQYF
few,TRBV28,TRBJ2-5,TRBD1,TGTGCCAGCTCAAGGGGACAGGGGGTAGAGGAGACCCAGTACTTC,CASSRGQGVEETQYF
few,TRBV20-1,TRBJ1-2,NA,TGCAGTGCTAGCCCTGGACAGATTAGCTATGGCTACACCTTC,CSASPGQISYGYTF
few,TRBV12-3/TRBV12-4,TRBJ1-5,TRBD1,TGTGCCAGCAGTACCCAGGGGGCCAGCAATCAGCCCCAGCATTTT,CASSTQGASNQPQHF
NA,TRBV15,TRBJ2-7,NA,TGTGCCACCAGCAGGGCCAGGGTACTCGACGAGCAGTACTTC,CATSRARVLDEQYF
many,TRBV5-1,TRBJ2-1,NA,TGCGCCAGCAGCTTGGCCCCCTCCCCCAATGAGCAGTTCTTC,CASSLAPSPNEQFF